Below are 32 T cell receptor beta chains sequenced from a single sample in a study of PD-L1 blockade in urothelial cancer. Profiling relied on immunoSEQ multiplex PCR, and the TCRdb table lists in-frame clones only, not all of them. The repertoire holds 1,000 to 1,500 clones, less than 50% seen once, with around 8% in the top ten. Source: tumor tissue, taken before atezolizumab (anti-PD-L1) treatment. The origin of the receptors is a man between 60 and 75 years old with urothelial cancer.

The sample holds a few counts of this clone. V is TRBV6-8 and J is TRBJ1-1; unclear D gene. CDR3 length: 14 residues. Between the trimmed V and J ends, which lost 5 bases and 1 base, there was a span of 11 bases. CDR1 and CDR2 (germline): MNHGY, SAAAGT. The CDR3 DNA reads TGTGCCAGCAGTGATGGCTGGGGGAACACTGAAGCTTTCTTT. It codes for CASSDGWGNTEAFF.

The V and J genes are TRBV29-1 and TRBJ1-2, with D tentatively TRBD1 (5 bases). Germline loops: CDR1 SQVTM, CDR2 ANQGSEA. There are 12 residues in the CDR3. V lost 7 bases to trimming and J lost 4 bases, with 13 bases between them. CDR3 amino acids: CSARRRGYGYTF. Here the CDR3 DNA reads TGCAGCGCACGTCGGAGGGGCTATGGCTACACCTTC.

This clone was counted between two and nine times. The chain employs TRBV11-1 and TRBJ2-1; 9 bases line up with TRBD2. Trimming cost V 2 bases and J 6 bases; bases outside gene matches: 8. The V gene's germline CDR1 is SGHAT and CDR2 FQDESV (reference sequence). The CDR3 runs to 16 residues. The CDR3 spells CASSLWGGRVTNEQFF. The DNA of the CDR3 is TGTGCCAGCAGCTTATGGGGCGGGAGGGTGACCAATGAGCAGTTCTTC.

This clone was seen more than once but under ten times. The J gene is TRBJ1-1, the V gene TRBV9; D gene uncertain. Germline-derived CDR1 and CDR2 are SGDLS and YYNGEE. CDR3 length: 13 amino acids. V lost 5 bases and J 6 bases, leaving 14 bases between the germline ends. The CDR3 region has the DNA TGTGCCAGCAGATTGAGTAGTCCCCCTGAAGCTTTCTTT. This codes for CASRLSSPPEAFF.

V gene TRBV6-8 combines with J gene TRBJ1-1; D remains unclear. V dropped 0 bases and J dropped 4 bases, with 9 bases sitting between them. The CDR3 length is 14 residues. In germline, CDR1 is MNHGY, CDR2 SAAAGT. The CDR3, as DNA: TGTGCCAGCAGTTACTCTGCTGGATTCACTGAAGCTTTCTTT. Translating it yields CASSYSAGFTEAFF.

This clone was observed a handful of times. CDR3 coding DNA: TGTGCCAGCTACGGGGGGTTCATTGACACCGGGGAGCTGTTTTTT. It encodes CASYGGFIDTGELFF. This rearrangement joins TRBV6-8 to TRBJ2-2, with 7 bases lining up with TRBD2. Looked up from germline, CDR1 is MNHGY and CDR2 is SAAAGT. V gave up 8 bases and J gave up 3 bases; unmatched junction bases: 9. The CDR3 runs to 15 residues.

V gene TRBV28 combines with J gene TRBJ1-2; D gene uncertain. Germline lookup yields CDR1 MDHEN and CDR2 SYDVKM. V gave up 5 bases and J gave up 4 bases, with 11 bases separating them. This CDR3 has 13 residues. The CDR3 bases are TGTGCCAGCAGTGAACCGACGGGCTATGGCTACACCTTC. Encoded protein: CASSEPTGYGYTF.

The rearrangement joins TRBV11-1 to TRBJ2-3; 7 nucleotides align to TRBD2. The germline V gene encodes CDR1 SGHAT and CDR2 FQDESV (reference sequence). J was trimmed by 0 bases and V by 5 bases; bases with no gene match: 8. There are 16 residues in the CDR3. Here the CDR3 reads CASSPGTTRSTDTQYF. The DNA for the CDR3 is TGTGCCAGCAGCCCCGGGACTACCCGCAGCACAGATACGCAGTATTTT.

This clone was detected a few times. The chain links TRBV6-8 to TRBJ2-3; 11 bases match TRBD2. V dropped 6 bases and J dropped 4; count of bases not matched to a gene: 9. In germline, CDR1 is MNHGY, CDR2 SAAAGT. This CDR3 has 16 residues. The CDR3 sequence is CASRQLAGGPPDTQYF. In DNA, the CDR3 is TGTGCCAGCAGGCAGCTAGCGGGGGGTCCCCCAGATACGCAGTATTTT.

This clone occurred a few times. The V call is TRBV9, the J call TRBJ2-2; D is unresolved. V gave up 0 bases and J gave up 10 bases, with 13 bases separating them. CDR3 length equals 14 residues. Germline V gene data show CDR1 as SGDLS and CDR2 as YYNGEE. This CDR3 is CASSVGGDAEELFF. Here the CDR3 DNA reads TGTGCCAGCAGCGTAGGAGGAGACGCCGAGGAGCTGTTTTTT.

V is TRBV29-1 and J is TRBJ1-1; D gene ambiguous. Per germline, CDR1 SQVTM and CDR2 ANQGSEA. Trimming shortened V by 4 bases and J by 5 bases, and 11 bases separated the two germline ends. This CDR3 has 12 amino acids. CDR3 amino acids: CSVGFTGTEAFF. For the CDR3, the DNA is TGCAGCGTTGGGTTCACGGGAACTGAAGCTTTCTTT.

The V and J genes are TRBV11-3 and TRBJ2-7; D is perhaps TRBD1 or TRBD2 (5 bases each). V lost 3 bases to trimming and J lost 7 bases, with 19 bases between them. The germline V gene encodes CDR1 SGHNT and CDR2 YENEEA. This CDR3 is built from 15 residues. The CDR3 loop reads CASSFGTAGWMEQYF. In DNA, the CDR3 is TGTGCCAGCAGCTTCGGGACGGCCGGATGGATGGAGCAGTACTTC.

The chain is built from TRBV12-5 and TRBJ1-5; D gene unclear. Trimming pared 1 base from V and 9 bases from J, leaving 7 bases between. Germline CDR1 reads LGHNT; CDR2 reads FRNRAP. The CDR3 consists of 12 residues. The CDR3 DNA reads TGTGCTAGTGGTTTGGGGTCGGGGCCCCAGCATTTT. Its translation: CASGLGSGPQHF.

The V call is TRBV29-1, the J call TRBJ2-4; D ambiguous. V gave up 2 bases and J gave up 0 bases, with 11 bases separating them. The length of the CDR3 is 15 residues. Germline V gene sequence: CDR1 SQVTM, CDR2 ANQGSEA. The CDR3 protein is CSVELRTLAKNIQYF. In nucleotides, the CDR3 is TGCAGCGTTGAACTTAGAACTCTAGCCAAAAACATTCAGTACTTC.

This clone qualifies as medium-sized (0.01 to 0.1%). The chain combines TRBV6-7 with TRBJ1-1; D unresolved. TRBV6-7 is labeled an ORF, and its function is uncertain. The CDR3 contains 14 residues. V was pared by 6 bases and J by 3 bases, with 14 bases between. The CDR3: CASRAWEGYTEAFF. CDR3 nucleotides: TGTGCCAGCAGGGCGTGGGAGGGCTACACTGAAGCTTTCTTT.

Of note for this clone: This sample includes further DNA sequences coding for the same CDR3. The V gene is TRBV18, the J gene TRBJ1-2; no clear D. The V and J ends lost 3 bases and 2 bases respectively, with 4 bases between them. The CDR3 extends over 12 amino acids. Germline lookup yields CDR1 KGHSH and CDR2 LQKENI. CDR3 nucleotide sequence: TGTGCCAGCTCACCTGACAACTATGGCTACACCTTC. Translated: CASSPDNYGYTF.

This clone was observed a few times. The chain uses TRBV30 and TRBJ2-7, with D hard to call. CDR1 is GTSNPN and CDR2 is SVGIG in the germline V gene (reference sequence). With 4 bases removed from V and 4 bases from J, the gap between germline ends came to 14 bases. The CDR3 length is 13 residues. CDR3 bases: TGTGCCTGGAATTATGAACTGATGTACGAGCAGTACTTC. Its translation is CAWNYELMYEQYF.

This clone came up a few times. The chain carries TRBV14 and TRBJ1-1, with TRBD1 identical over 8 bases. V lost 4 bases and J lost 0; bases outside the gene matches: 16. The CDR3 loop spans 19 amino acids. Germline V gene lookup returns CDR1 SGHDN and CDR2 FVKESK. CDR3 residues: CASSRQGIGTGIMNTEAFF. The CDR3 nucleotides read TGTGCCAGCAGCCGACAAGGAATCGGGACAGGAATTATGAACACTGAAGCTTTCTTT.

In nucleotides, the CDR3 is TGTGCCAGCTCACCACCGCAATACAATGAGCAGTTCTTC. Amino acids: CASSPPQYNEQFF. The rearrangement links TRBV18 to TRBJ2-1; D ambiguous. V was shortened by 0 bases and J by 4 bases, with 4 bases between the two germline ends. Germline lookup yields CDR1 KGHSH and CDR2 LQKENI. This CDR3 is 13 amino acids long.

CDR3: CASDVLGTGVQPQHF. The DNA of the CDR3 is TGTGCCAGTGATGTCCTAGGGACAGGGGTTCAGCCCCAGCATTTT. This chain uses TRBV19 with TRBJ1-5, with TRBD1 matching over 10 bases. Trimming cost V 8 bases and J 6 bases; bases outside gene matches: 10. In germline, CDR1 is LNHDA, CDR2 SQIVND (reference sequence). This CDR3 is 15 amino acids long. Full variable domain (rest looked up from reference TRBV19 and TRBJ1-5): DGGITQSPKYLFRKEGQNVTLSCEQNLNHDAMYWYRQDPGQGLRLIYYSQIVNDFQKGDIAEGYSVSREKKESFPLTVTSAQKNPTAFYLCASDVLGTGVQPQHFGDGTRLSIL.

The chain couples TRBV19 to TRBJ1-5; perhaps TRBD1 as D (5 bases). From germline, CDR1 is LNHDA and CDR2 SQIVND (reference sequence). The CDR3 consists of 16 residues. V was pared by 3 bases and J by 6 bases, with 18 bases between. CDR3 sequence: CASSISLHRSGQPQHF. The DNA of the CDR3 is TGTGCCAGTAGTATCTCTCTTCACAGGTCGGGTCAGCCCCAGCATTTT. The complete variable domain, with remaining parts taken from reference TRBV19 and TRBJ1-5, reads DGGITQSPKYLFRKEGQNVTLSCEQNLNHDAMYWYRQDPGQGLRLIYYSQIVNDFQKGDIAEGYSVSREKKESFPLTVTSAQKNPTAFYLCASSISLHRSGQPQHFGDGTRLSIL.

This sequence joins TRBV6-8 and TRBJ1-5, with a tentative D call TRBD1 (5 bases). The ends were cut back, 6 bases at V and 3 bases at J, with 12 bases in the middle. The CDR3 sequence is 14 residues long. Germline V gives CDR1 MNHGY, CDR2 SAAAGT. The CDR3 is CASRPDRYNQPQHF. The CDR3 nucleotides are TGTGCCAGCAGACCCGACAGATACAATCAGCCCCAGCATTTT.

This clone has a handful of counts. The chain couples TRBV19 to TRBJ1-5; no clear D gene. Germline V gives CDR1 LNHDA, CDR2 SQIVND (reference sequence). Trimming left V 3 bases short and J 0 bases short, with 9 bases between. This CDR3 spans 15 amino acids. CDR3 sequence reads: CASSILPDSNQPQHF. As DNA, the CDR3 is TGTGCCAGTAGTATCCTTCCAGATAGCAATCAGCCCCAGCATTTT.

This clone was picked up a small number of times. One end of the junction is discordant with germline, which a read error may explain. The chain uses TRBV10-3 and TRBJ2-7, with 12 bases fitting TRBD2. The germline V gene encodes CDR1 ENHRY and CDR2 SYGVKD. CDR3 size: 16 residues. This chain's CDR3 is CASSEGASGRAYEQYF. The CDR3 nucleotides are TGTGCCAGCAGTGAGGGCGCTAGCGGGAGGGCCTACGAGCAGTACTTC.

The chain couples TRBV14 to TRBJ1-2, with 7 bases matching TRBD1. The V gene's germline CDR1 is SGHDN and CDR2 FVKESK. The ends lost 2 bases at V and 2 bases at J; junction bases unmatched: 8. The CDR3 runs to 16 residues. In DNA, the CDR3 is TGTGCCAGCAGCCAAACGGGACAGTTGCTCAACTATGGCTACACCTTC. Translating it yields CASSQTGQLLNYGYTF.

This chain links TRBV19 with TRBJ1-1; D not resolved. Germline loops: CDR1 LNHDA, CDR2 SQIVND (reference sequence). The CDR3 runs to 13 residues. Deletions cut 4 bases from V and 4 bases from J, with 10 bases between. The CDR3, as DNA: TGTGCCAGTAGTACTTTAACGGCCACTGAAGCTTTCTTT. Protein: CASSTLTATEAFF.

This clone is termed medium-sized. The V gene is TRBV11-3, the J gene TRBJ1-2, with TRBD1 identical over 9 bases. The length of the CDR3 is 16 residues. With V trimmed by 5 bases and J by 1 base, 8 bases remained unmatched. CDR1 SGHNT and CDR2 YENEEA come from the germline V gene. CDR3 amino acids: CASSQAGQGFNYGYTF. The CDR3 DNA reads as TGTGCCAGCAGCCAAGCGGGACAGGGCTTTAACTATGGCTACACCTTC.

This chain connects TRBV11-3 to TRBJ1-1; 9 bases are a match to TRBD1. Germline V CDR1 and CDR2: SGHNT, YENEEA. V lost 5 bases and J lost 2; bases outside the gene matches: 12. The CDR3 spans 17 residues. CDR3 in amino acids: CASSPGQGRGVNTEAFF. CDR3 DNA: TGTGCCAGCAGCCCAGGACAGGGGAGGGGCGTAAACACTGAAGCTTTCTTT.

The V gene is TRBV29-1, the J gene TRBJ1-1; 7 bases match TRBD1. The ends lost 5 bases at V and 3 bases at J; junction bases unmatched: 9. The CDR3 runs to 14 residues. In germline, CDR1 is SQVTM, CDR2 ANQGSEA. The DNA for the CDR3 is TGCAGCGTTCCCACCGACAGGGTTGACACTGAAGCTTTCTTT. Its protein is CSVPTDRVDTEAFF. The variable domain in full, completed from reference TRBV29-1 and TRBJ1-1, reads SAVISQKPSRDICQRGTSLTIQCQVDSQVTMMFWYRQQPGQSLTLIATANQGSEATYESGFVIDKFPISRPNLTFSTLTVSNMSPEDSSIYLCSVPTDRVDTEAFFGQGTRLTVV.

The rearrangement uses TRBV30 and TRBJ1-1; D gene ambiguous. The CDR3 is made up of 11 amino acids. Germline assignment: CDR1 GTSNPN and CDR2 SVGIG (reference sequence). With 5 bases removed from V and 3 bases from J, the gap between germline ends came to 7 bases. The CDR3 DNA reads TGTGCCTGGGGCGGGTACACTGAAGCTTTCTTT. This translates into CAWGGYTEAFF.

The chain employs TRBV6-8 and TRBJ1-1; D is possibly TRBD1 (5 bases). V shed 6 bases and J shed 3 bases, with 14 bases lying between them. The CDR3 runs to 14 residues. The V gene's germline CDR1 is MNHGY and CDR2 SAAAGT. The CDR3 nucleotides are TGTGCCAGCAGCCTCACAGGTCGCCACACTGAAGCTTTCTTT. Protein sequence: CASSLTGRHTEAFF.

The V gene is TRBV15, the J gene TRBJ1-2; 7 bases agree with TRBD1. CDR3 length equals 14 residues. V lost 1 base to trimming and J lost 8 bases; unmatched junction nucleotides: 7. CDR1 and CDR2 (germline): LNHNV, YYDKDF (reference sequence). The CDR3 sequence is CATSRGGTGEGYTF. CDR3 DNA sequence: TGTGCCACCAGCAGAGGGGGCACAGGGGAGGGCTACACCTTC.